The 9 T cell receptor beta chains in this list originate from one sample, sequenced in a study of cytomegalovirus exposure and HLA in healthy donors. PCR primers comprised 60 Vbeta and 13 Jbeta primers. Sequencing used immunoSEQ multiplex PCR; TCRdb keeps in-frame clones, though not all of them. The data show 150,000 or so clones, approximately 80% seen once. Sequences were obtained from PBMCs. These receptors were obtained from a man aged 45 to 65 in good health and CMV-seronegative.

V gene TRBV11-1 combines with J gene TRBJ1-1; D call uncertain. Trimming cost V 3 bases and J 11 bases, with 22 bases left between them. This CDR3 has 15 amino acids. Germline CDR1 reads SGHAT; CDR2 reads FQDESV (reference sequence). The CDR3 here is CASSFGMPKGVNAFF. Written as DNA, the CDR3 is TGTGCCAGCAGCTTTGGTATGCCAAAGGGAGTAAATGCTTTCTTT.

V gene TRBV2 combines with J gene TRBJ2-3; 7 bases align to TRBD2. Germline lookup yields CDR1 SNHLY and CDR2 FYNNEI. The CDR3 covers 16 residues. Germline trimming cut 6 bases from V and 2 bases from J; bases unmatched to any gene: 11. CDR3 DNA: TGTGCCAGCAGCAATGGGGGAGGGCGGGTCACAGATACGCAGTATTTT. This gives the protein CASSNGGGRVTDTQYF.

The chain recombines TRBV7-6 with TRBJ1-1; TRBD1 matches 8 bases. This CDR3 has 17 residues. CDR1 SGHVS and CDR2 FNYEAQ come from the germline V gene. Losses at the gene ends were 5 bases for V and 0 bases for J; bases not matched to a gene: 11. The CDR3 loop reads CASSRTGRLALNTEAFF. CDR3 DNA: TGTGCCAGCAGCCGGACAGGGCGACTCGCGTTGAACACTGAAGCTTTCTTT.

This chain joins TRBV10-3 and TRBJ2-7; 10 nucleotides agree with TRBD1. V lost 8 bases and J lost 2; bases outside the gene matches: 9. There are 15 residues in the CDR3. CDR1 is ENHRY and CDR2 is SYGVKD in the germline V gene. The DNA of the CDR3 is TGTGCCATCCCCAAGACAGGGGGCAAGGCCTACGAGCAGTACTTC. It encodes CAIPKTGGKAYEQYF.

This clone appeared a single time. CDR3: CSVDLQGNIQYF. CDR3 DNA: TGCAGCGTGGACCTACAGGGAAACATTCAGTACTTC. The gene calls are TRBV29-1 and TRBJ2-4; D may be TRBD1 (6 bases). V lost 6 bases and J lost 6, with 12 bases in between. CDR1 and CDR2 from the germline V gene are SQVTM and ANQGSEA. This CDR3 is built from 12 residues.

With regard to this clone: Relative to the germline gene, one junction end is altered; a read error may explain this. CDR3 nucleotide sequence: TGTTCCAGCAGCTTTGTGAACAGGGGAGCTTTCTTT. This gives the protein CSSSFVNRGAFF. The V call is TRBV7-9, the J call TRBJ1-1, with 7 bases matching TRBD1. CDR1 and CDR2 (germline): SEHNR, FQNEAQ (reference sequence). The CDR3 totals 12 residues.

The V gene is TRBV5-6, the J gene TRBJ1-2, with a tentative D call TRBD1 (6 bases). The germline V gene encodes CDR1 SGHDT and CDR2 YYEEEE. The CDR3 totals 16 residues. The V end was cut by 2 bases, the J end by 0 bases, with 14 bases between. The CDR3 sequence is CASSFRRTGTNYGYTF. The CDR3 DNA is TGTGCCAGCAGCTTTCGCAGAACAGGGACTAACTATGGCTACACCTTC.

This clone was counted between two and nine times. The V and J genes are TRBV14 and TRBJ1-1; no clear D gene. This CDR3 has 16 amino acids. Germline assignment: CDR1 SGHDN and CDR2 FVKESK. Trimming removed 1 base at V and 0 bases at J, with 12 bases between. The CDR3 DNA is TGTGCCAGCAGCCAAGGTGGAGAGGCAATGAACACTGAAGCTTTCTTT. Amino acid sequence: CASSQGGEAMNTEAFF.

The rearrangement links TRBV28 to TRBJ2-7; 11 bases map to TRBD2. Per germline, CDR1 MDHEN and CDR2 SYDVKM. CDR3 length: 14 amino acids. The J segment lost 3 bases and the V segment lost 6 bases, leaving 4 bases of the junction unmatched. CDR3 sequence reads: CASRRSGGGYEQYF. The CDR3 DNA reads as TGTGCCAGCAGGCGTAGCGGGGGGGGCTACGAGCAGTACTTC.